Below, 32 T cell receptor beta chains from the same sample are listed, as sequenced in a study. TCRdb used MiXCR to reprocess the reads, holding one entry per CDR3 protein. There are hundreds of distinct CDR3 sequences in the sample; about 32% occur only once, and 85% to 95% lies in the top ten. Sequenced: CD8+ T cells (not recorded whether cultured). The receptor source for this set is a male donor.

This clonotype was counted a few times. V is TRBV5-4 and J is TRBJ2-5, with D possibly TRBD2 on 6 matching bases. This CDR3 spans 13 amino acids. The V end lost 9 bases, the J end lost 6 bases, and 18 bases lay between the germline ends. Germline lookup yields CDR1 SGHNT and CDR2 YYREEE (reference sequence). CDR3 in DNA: TGTGCCACCACGGGAATAGGCGGGAAGACCCAGTACTTC. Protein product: CATTGIGGKTQYF.

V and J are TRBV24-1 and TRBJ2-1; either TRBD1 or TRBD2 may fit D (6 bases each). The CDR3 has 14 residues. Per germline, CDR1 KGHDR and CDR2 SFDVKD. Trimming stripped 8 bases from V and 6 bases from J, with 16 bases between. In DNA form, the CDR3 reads TGTGCCACCACGAGGGGGGAGTGGTCCAATGAGCAGTTCTTC. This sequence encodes CATTRGEWSNEQFF.

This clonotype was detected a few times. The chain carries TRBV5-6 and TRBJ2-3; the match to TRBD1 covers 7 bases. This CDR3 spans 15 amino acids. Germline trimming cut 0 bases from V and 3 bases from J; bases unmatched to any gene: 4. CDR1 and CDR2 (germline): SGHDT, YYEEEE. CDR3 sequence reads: CASSLEGAPTDTQYF. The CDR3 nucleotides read TGTGCCAGCAGCTTGGAGGGGGCGCCAACAGATACGCAGTATTTT.

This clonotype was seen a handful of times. The CDR3 bases are TGCAGTGCTAGAGATGGCGGGACAGGGGTTGGCTGGGTAGATACGCAGTATTTT. It specifies CSARDGGTGVGWVDTQYF. The rearrangement uses TRBV20-1 and TRBJ2-3, with 10 bases fitting TRBD1. The CDR3 has 18 amino acids. V lost 0 bases, J lost 5 bases, and 14 bases stayed unmatched. Germline CDR1 and CDR2: DFQATT and SNEGSKA (reference sequence).

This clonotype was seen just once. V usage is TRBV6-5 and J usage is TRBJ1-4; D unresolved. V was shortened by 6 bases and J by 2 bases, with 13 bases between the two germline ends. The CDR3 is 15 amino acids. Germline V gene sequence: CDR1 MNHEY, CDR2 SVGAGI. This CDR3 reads CASSPITRTNEKLFF. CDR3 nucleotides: TGTGCCAGCAGCCCCATCACAAGGACTAATGAAAAACTGTTTTTT.

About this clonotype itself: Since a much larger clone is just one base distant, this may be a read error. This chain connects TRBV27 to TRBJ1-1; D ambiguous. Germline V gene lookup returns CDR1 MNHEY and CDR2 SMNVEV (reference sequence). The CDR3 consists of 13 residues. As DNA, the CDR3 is TGTGCCAGCAGTTTGGAGGGATTCACTAAAGCTTTCTTT. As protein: CASSLEGFTKAFF.

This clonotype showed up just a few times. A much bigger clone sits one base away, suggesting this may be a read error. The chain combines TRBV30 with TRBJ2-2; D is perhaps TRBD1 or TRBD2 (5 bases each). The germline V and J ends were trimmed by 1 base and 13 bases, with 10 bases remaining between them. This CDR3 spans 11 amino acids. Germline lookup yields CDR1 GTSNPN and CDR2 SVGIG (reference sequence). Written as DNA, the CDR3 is TGTGCCTGGAGTGCTGAGAGGGGGCTGTTTTTT. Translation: CAWSAERGLFF. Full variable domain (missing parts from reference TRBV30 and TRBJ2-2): SQTIHQWPATLVQPVGSPLSLECTVEGTSNPNLYWYRQAAGRGLQLLFYSVGIGQISSEVPQNLSASRPQDRQFILSSKKLLLSDSGFYLCAWSAERGLFFGEGSRLTVL.

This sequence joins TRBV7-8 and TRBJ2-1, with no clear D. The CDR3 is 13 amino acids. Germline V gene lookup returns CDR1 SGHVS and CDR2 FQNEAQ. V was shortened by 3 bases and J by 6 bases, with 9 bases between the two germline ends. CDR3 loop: CASSFGRSNEQFF. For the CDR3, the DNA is TGTGCCAGCAGCTTCGGCAGGAGCAATGAGCAGTTCTTC.

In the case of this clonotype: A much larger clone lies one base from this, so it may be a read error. Here the CDR3 DNA reads TGCAGTGCTAGGGAAGGGGCCGGGACTAGCGGGAGACGGGCCTCCTACGAGCAGTACTTC. Translated, it gives CSAREGAGTSGRRASYEQYF. This chain joins TRBV20-1 and TRBJ2-7; 14 bases map to TRBD2. This CDR3 has 20 amino acids. The trim removed 3 bases at V and 0 bases at J, leaving 16 bases unmatched. Germline-derived CDR1 and CDR2 are DFQATT and SNEGSKA (reference sequence).

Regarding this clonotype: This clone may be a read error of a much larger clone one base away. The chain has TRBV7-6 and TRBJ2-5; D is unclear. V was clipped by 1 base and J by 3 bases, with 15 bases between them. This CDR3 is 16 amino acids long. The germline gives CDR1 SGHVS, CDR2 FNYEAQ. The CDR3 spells CASSLESRSNKETQYF. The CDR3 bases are TGTGCCAGCAGCTTAGAGTCACGAAGCAACAAAGAGACCCAGTACTTC.

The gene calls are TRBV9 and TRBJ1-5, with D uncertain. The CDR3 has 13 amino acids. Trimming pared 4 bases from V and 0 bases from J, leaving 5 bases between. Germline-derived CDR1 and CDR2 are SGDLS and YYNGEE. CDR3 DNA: TGTGCCAGCAGCCGGTATAGCAATCAGCCCCAGCATTTT. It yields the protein CASSRYSNQPQHF.

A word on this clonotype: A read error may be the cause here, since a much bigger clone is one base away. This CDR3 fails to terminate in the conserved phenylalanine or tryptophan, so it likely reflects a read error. CDR3 nucleotides: TGTGCCAGCAGCTTAGAGGCACGAAGCAACAAAGAGACCCAGTACCTC. Translation gives CASSLEARSNKETQYL. V and J are TRBV7-6 and TRBJ2-5; D gene unclear. In germline, CDR1 is SGHVS, CDR2 FNYEAQ. V was trimmed by 1 base and J by 3 bases, leaving 15 bases between them. This CDR3 is built from 16 residues.

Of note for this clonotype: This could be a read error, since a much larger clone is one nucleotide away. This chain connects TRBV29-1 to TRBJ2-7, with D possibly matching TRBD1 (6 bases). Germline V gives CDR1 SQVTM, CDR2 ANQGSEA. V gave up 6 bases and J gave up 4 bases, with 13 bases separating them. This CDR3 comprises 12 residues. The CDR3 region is CSVQGHEYEQYF. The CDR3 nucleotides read TGCAGCGTACAGGGCCATGAATACGAGCAGTACTTC.

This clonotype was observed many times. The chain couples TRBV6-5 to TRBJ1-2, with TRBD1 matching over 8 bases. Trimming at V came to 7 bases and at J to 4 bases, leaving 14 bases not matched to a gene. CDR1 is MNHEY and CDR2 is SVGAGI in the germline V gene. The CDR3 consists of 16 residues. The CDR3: CASNQVTETGAYGYTF. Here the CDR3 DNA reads TGTGCCAGCAATCAAGTTACCGAGACAGGGGCCTATGGCTACACCTTC.

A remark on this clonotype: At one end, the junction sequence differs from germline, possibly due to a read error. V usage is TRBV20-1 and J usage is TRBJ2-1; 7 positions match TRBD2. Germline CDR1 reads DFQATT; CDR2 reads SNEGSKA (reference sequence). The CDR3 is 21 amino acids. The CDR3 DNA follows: TGCAATGCTAGAGTCGAGTTTGGGACTAACGGGCAATTAAACTCCTACAATGAGCAGTTCTTC. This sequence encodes CNARVEFGTNGQLNSYNEQFF.

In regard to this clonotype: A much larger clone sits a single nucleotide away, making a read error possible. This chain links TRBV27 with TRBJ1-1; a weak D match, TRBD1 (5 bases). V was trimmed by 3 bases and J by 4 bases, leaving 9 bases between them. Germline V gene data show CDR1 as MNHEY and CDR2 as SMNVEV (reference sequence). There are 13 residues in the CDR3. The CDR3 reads CASSLEGLTEAFF. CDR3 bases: TGTGCCAGCAGTTTGGAGGGACTCACTGAAGCTTTCTTT.

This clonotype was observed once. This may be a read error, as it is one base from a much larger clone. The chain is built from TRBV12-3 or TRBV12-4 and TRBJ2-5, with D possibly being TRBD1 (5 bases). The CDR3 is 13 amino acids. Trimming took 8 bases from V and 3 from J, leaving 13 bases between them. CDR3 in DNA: TGTGCCAGCGGGGTGGGGCCCAAAGAGACCCAGTACTTC. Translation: CASGVGPKETQYF.

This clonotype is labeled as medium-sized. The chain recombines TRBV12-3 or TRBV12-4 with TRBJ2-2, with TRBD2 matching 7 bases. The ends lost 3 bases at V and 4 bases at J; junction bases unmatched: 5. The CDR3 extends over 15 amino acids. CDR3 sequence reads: CASSFLGGITGELFF. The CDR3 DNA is TGTGCCAGCAGTTTTCTGGGGGGGATCACCGGGGAGCTGTTTTTT.

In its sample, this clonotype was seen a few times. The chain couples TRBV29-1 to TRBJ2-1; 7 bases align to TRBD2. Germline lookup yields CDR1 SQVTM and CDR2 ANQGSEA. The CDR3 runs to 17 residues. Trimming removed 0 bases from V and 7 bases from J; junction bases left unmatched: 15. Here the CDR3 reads CSVEDLSGRELNNEQFF. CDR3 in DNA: TGCAGCGTTGAAGATCTGTCCGGGCGGGAGTTAAATAATGAGCAGTTCTTC.

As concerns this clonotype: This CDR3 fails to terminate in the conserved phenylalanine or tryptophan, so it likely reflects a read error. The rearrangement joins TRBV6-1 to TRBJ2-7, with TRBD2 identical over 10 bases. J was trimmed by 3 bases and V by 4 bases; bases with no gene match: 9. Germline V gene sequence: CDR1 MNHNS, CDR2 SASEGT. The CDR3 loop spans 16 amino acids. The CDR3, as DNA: TGTGCCAGCAGTGTTCTCTTACTAGCGGGGATCTACGAGCAGTACCTC. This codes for CASSVLLLAGIYEQYL.

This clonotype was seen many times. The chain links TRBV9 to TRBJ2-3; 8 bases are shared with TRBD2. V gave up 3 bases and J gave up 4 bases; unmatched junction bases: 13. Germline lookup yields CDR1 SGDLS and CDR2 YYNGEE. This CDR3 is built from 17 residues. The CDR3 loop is CASSAMGGAGVSDTQYF. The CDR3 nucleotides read TGTGCCAGCAGCGCAATGGGGGGAGCGGGAGTGTCAGATACGCAGTATTTT.

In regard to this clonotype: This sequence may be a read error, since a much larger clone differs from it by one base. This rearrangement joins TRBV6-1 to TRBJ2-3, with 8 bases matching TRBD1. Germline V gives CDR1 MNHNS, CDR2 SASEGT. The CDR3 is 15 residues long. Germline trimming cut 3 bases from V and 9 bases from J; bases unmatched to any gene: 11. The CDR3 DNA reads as TGTGCCAGCAGTGATGGGGCAGGGGGCGATAGCACGCAGTATTTT. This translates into CASSDGAGGDSTQYF.

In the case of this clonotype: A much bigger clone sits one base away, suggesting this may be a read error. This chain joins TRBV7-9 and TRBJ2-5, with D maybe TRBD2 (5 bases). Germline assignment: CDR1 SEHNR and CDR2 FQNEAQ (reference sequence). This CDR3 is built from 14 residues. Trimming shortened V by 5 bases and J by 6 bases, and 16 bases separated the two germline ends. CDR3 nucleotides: TGTGCCAGCAGCCCCCCGGCCGGGGAACAGACCCAGTACTTC. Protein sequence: CASSPPAGEQTQYF.

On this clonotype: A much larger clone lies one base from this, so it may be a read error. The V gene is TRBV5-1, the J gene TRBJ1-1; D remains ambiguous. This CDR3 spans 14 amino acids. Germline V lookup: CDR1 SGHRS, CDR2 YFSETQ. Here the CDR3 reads CASSSWSVNPEAFF. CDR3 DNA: TGCGCCAGCAGCTCCTGGTCTGTGAACCCTGAAGCTTTCTTT.

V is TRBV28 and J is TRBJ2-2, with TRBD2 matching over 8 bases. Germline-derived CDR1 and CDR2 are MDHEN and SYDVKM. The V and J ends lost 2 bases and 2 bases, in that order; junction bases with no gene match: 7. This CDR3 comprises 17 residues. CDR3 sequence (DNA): TGTGCCAGCAGTTTAAGTATAGCGGGGACAAACACCGGGGAGCTGTTTTTT. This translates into CASSLSIAGTNTGELFF.

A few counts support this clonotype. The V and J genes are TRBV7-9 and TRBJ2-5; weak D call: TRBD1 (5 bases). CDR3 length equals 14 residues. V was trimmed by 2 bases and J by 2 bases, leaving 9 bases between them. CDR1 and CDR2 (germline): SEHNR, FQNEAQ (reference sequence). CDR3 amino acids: CASSLPTEQETQYF. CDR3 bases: TGTGCCAGCAGCTTACCGACAGAGCAAGAGACCCAGTACTTC.

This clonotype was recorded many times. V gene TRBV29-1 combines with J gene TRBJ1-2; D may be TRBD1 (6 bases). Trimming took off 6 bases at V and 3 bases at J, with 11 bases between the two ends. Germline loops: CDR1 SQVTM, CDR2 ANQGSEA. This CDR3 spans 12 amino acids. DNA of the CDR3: TGCAGCGTCGCCACAGGGTACTATGGCTACACCTTC. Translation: CSVATGYYGYTF. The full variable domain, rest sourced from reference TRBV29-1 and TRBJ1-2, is SAVISQKPSRDICQRGTSLTIQCQVDSQVTMMFWYRQQPGQSLTLIATANQGSEATYESGFVIDKFPISRPNLTFSTLTVSNMSPEDSSIYLCSVATGYYGYTFGSGTRLTVV.

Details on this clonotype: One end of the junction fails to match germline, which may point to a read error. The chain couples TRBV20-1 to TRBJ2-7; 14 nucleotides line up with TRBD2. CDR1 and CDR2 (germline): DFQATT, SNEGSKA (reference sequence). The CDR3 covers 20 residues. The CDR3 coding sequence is TGCAGTGCTAGGGAGGAGGCCGGGACTAGCGGGAGACGGGCCTCCTACGAGCAGCACTTC. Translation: CSAREEAGTSGRRASYEQHF.

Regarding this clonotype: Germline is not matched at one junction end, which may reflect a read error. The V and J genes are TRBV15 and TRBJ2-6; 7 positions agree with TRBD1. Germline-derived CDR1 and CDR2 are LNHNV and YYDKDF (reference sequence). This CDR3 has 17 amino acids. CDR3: CATSNWDRSSGANVPTF. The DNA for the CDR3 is TGTGCCACCAGCAATTGGGACAGAAGCTCTGGGGCCAACGTCCCGACTTTC.

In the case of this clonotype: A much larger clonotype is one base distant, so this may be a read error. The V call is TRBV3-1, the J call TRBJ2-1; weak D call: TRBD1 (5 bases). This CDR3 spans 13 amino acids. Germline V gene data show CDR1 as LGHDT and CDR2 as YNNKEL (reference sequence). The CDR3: CSSSQAGMTEQFF. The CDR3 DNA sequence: TGTTCCAGCAGCCAAGCAGGGATGACTGAGCAGTTCTTC.

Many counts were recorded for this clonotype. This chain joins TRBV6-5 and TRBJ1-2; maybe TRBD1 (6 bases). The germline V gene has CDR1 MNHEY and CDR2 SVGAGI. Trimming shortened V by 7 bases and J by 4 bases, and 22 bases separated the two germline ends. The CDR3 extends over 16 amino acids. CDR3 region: CASNQVTGTRAYGYTF. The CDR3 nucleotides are TGTGCCAGCAATCAAGTTACCGGGACAAGGGCCTATGGCTACACCTTC.

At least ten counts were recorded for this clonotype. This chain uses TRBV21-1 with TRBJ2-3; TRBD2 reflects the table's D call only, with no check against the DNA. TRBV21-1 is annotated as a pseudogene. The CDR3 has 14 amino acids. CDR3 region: CASLRGRPTDTQYF. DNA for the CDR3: TGTGCCAGCCTGCGCGGACGGCCCACAGATACGCAGTATTTT.